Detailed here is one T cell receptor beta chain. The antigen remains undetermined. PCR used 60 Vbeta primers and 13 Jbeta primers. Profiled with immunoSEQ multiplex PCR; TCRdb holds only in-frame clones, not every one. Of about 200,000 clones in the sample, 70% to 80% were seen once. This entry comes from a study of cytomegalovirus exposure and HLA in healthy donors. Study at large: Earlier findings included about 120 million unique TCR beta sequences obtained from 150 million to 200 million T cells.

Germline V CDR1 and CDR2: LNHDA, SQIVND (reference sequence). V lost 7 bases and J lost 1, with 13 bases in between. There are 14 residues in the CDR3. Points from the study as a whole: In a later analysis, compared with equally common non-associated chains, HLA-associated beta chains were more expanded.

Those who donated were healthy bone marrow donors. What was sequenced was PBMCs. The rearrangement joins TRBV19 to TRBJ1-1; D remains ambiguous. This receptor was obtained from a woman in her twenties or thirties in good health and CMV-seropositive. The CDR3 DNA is TGTGCCAGTAAGATCAGGAAACCGAACACTGAAGCTTTCTTT. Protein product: CASKIRKPNTEAFF.